Each of the 27 T cell receptor beta chains below was sequenced from the same sample in a study of blood T cells in healthy people across ages. With a J-beta primer mix and a sample-barcoded 5' primer, a second PCR ran about 7 to 12 cycles. MiXCR, run by TCRdb on the 5' RACE reads, gives a single entry per CDR3 protein. This table holds 550,000 to 750,000 distinct CDR3 sequences, about 21% found once. The specimen was blood. The source is a man aged 65 to 85 in good health.

V is TRBV7-6 and J is TRBJ2-7; perhaps TRBD2 as D (5 bases). Germline V CDR1 and CDR2: SGHVS, FNYEAQ. The CDR3 loop spans 15 amino acids. V was pared by 4 bases and J by 7 bases, with 20 bases between. CDR3 bases: TGTGCCAGCAGCTCCCCGGAGGAGGCTTTGGAGGAGCAGTACTTC. Amino acid sequence: CASSSPEEALEEQYF.

The chain joins TRBV6-1 to TRBJ2-3; 8 positions match TRBD1. Germline lookup yields CDR1 MNHNS and CDR2 SASEGT. The CDR3 has 15 residues. Trimming removed 4 bases from V and 2 bases from J; junction bases left unmatched: 5. CDR3 sequence reads: CASSGDRTNTDTQYF. CDR3 DNA: TGTGCCAGCAGTGGGGACAGGACAAACACAGATACGCAGTATTTT.

This clonotype was found a few times. This sequence joins TRBV20-1 and TRBJ2-2; D may correspond to TRBD1 or TRBD2 (6 bases each). From germline, CDR1 is DFQATT and CDR2 SNEGSKA (reference sequence). Trimming shortened V by 6 bases and J by 4 bases, and 15 bases separated the two germline ends. CDR3 length equals 14 residues. CDR3 sequence (DNA): TGCAGTGCCGACAGCAAGGGGGGCACCGGGGAGCTGTTTTTT. Its protein product is CSADSKGGTGELFF.

This clonotype was detected only a few times. The rearrangement uses TRBV28 and TRBJ2-4; D is possibly TRBD1 or TRBD2 (6 bases each). CDR1 MDHEN and CDR2 SYDVKM come from the germline V gene. The V end was cut by 8 bases, the J end by 4 bases, with 15 bases between. This CDR3 spans 14 amino acids. CDR3 bases: TGTGCCAGCGACACTCAAGGGGGGAAAAACATTCAGTACTTC. It specifies CASDTQGGKNIQYF.

The chain is built from TRBV18 and TRBJ2-5; D may match TRBD1 or TRBD2 (5 bases each). The J call may be incorrect, as the DNA end agrees better with TRBJ2-1. The V gene's germline CDR1 is KGHSH and CDR2 LQKENI. This CDR3 has 15 amino acids. The CDR3 loop reads CASSPGTKSVNEQFF. As DNA, the CDR3 is TGTGCCAGCTCACCTGGGACCAAATCGGTCAATGAGCAGTTCTTC.

This clonotype was counted between two and nine times. The J gene is TRBJ1-5, the V gene TRBV20-1; maybe TRBD1 (6 bases). The length of the CDR3 is 14 residues. The ends were cut back, 2 bases at V and 2 bases at J, with 10 bases in the middle. In germline, CDR1 is DFQATT, CDR2 SNEGSKA (reference sequence). The CDR3 DNA reads TGCAGTGCTAGAAGTCCAGGGGGCAATCAGCCCCAGCATTTT. It is translated as CSARSPGGNQPQHF.

Only a few counts were recorded for this clonotype. J is TRBJ1-5 and V is TRBV28; D not resolved. CDR1 MDHEN and CDR2 SYDVKM come from the germline V gene. This CDR3 is built from 13 residues. Trimming took 6 bases from V and 4 from J, leaving 10 bases between them. CDR3 nucleotide sequence: TGTGCCAGCAGCTCACACGCGAATCAGCCCCAGCATTTT. The encoded protein is CASSSHANQPQHF.

V usage is TRBV14 and J usage is TRBJ2-1, with D unclear. The CDR3 is 14 amino acids. Trimming pared 1 base from V and 3 bases from J, leaving 7 bases between. Germline lookup yields CDR1 SGHDN and CDR2 FVKESK. CDR3 protein: CASSQAGSYNEQFF. The DNA of the CDR3 is TGTGCCAGCAGCCAAGCCGGCAGCTACAATGAGCAGTTCTTC.

The V and J genes are TRBV6-5 and TRBJ1-1; possibly TRBD1 for D (5 bases). The CDR3 consists of 14 residues. Trimming removed 4 bases at V and 2 bases at J, with 11 bases between. Germline V gene sequence: CDR1 MNHEY, CDR2 SVGAGI. The DNA for the CDR3 is TGTGCCAGCAGTTGCCTAGACAGAAACACTGAAGCTTTCTTT. It yields the protein CASSCLDRNTEAFF.

This clonotype was seen only a few times. V is TRBV10-3 and J is TRBJ2-1; a possible D gene is TRBD2 (6 bases). Germline CDR1 is ENHRY and CDR2 is SYGVKD. The CDR3 extends over 15 amino acids. V shed 2 bases and J shed 1 base, with 9 bases lying between them. In DNA, the CDR3 is TGTGCCATCAGTGAGCCCGGGGGTTCCTACAATGAGCAGTTCTTC. It encodes CAISEPGGSYNEQFF.

The chain carries TRBV7-6 and TRBJ2-3; 10 bases match TRBD2. J lost 6 bases, V lost 0 bases, and 9 bases had no gene match. There are 17 residues in the CDR3. Per the germline V gene, CDR1 is SGHVS and CDR2 is FNYEAQ. CDR3 sequence: CASSLASPSGSLDTQYF. The CDR3 DNA sequence: TGTGCCAGCAGCTTAGCGTCGCCTAGCGGGAGTTTGGATACGCAGTATTTT.

This clonotype appeared many times. The J gene is TRBJ2-1, the V gene TRBV19, with D tentatively TRBD2 (6 bases). The CDR3 spans 15 residues. Deletions cut 5 bases from V and 4 bases from J, with 15 bases between. CDR1 is LNHDA and CDR2 is SQIVND in the germline V gene (reference sequence). The CDR3 spells CASSPGTGKYNEQFF. In DNA, the CDR3 is TGTGCCAGTAGTCCCGGGACTGGAAAGTACAATGAGCAGTTCTTC. Using reference TRBV19 and TRBJ2-1 for the parts outside the CDR3, the full variable domain is DGGITQSPKYLFRKEGQNVTLSCEQNLNHDAMYWYRQDPGQGLRLIYYSQIVNDFQKGDIAEGYSVSREKKESFPLTVTSAQKNPTAFYLCASSPGTGKYNEQFFGPGTRLTVL.

CDR3 bases: TGTGCCAGCAGTTCTAAGGGGGCGGGCTATGGCTACACCTTC. Protein product: CASSSKGAGYGYTF. This sequence joins TRBV12-3 or TRBV12-4 and TRBJ1-2; TRBD1 matches 7 bases. Trimming at V came to 4 bases and at J to 4 bases, leaving 6 bases not matched to a gene. The CDR3 length is 14 residues.

The genes are TRBV19 and TRBJ2-5, with D possibly matching TRBD2 (5 bases). The end of the DNA is better explained by TRBJ2-7, so the J call may be wrong. CDR1 and CDR2 from the germline V gene are LNHDA and SQIVND (reference sequence). The CDR3 has 16 amino acids. CDR3 DNA: TGTGCCAGTACGCCCAAAGGTTCCCTAGCTTCCTACGAGCAGTACTTC. Its protein product is CASTPKGSLASYEQYF.

The V call is TRBV6-5, the J call TRBJ2-7, with D maybe TRBD1 (5 bases). The CDR3 has 11 amino acids. The germline CDR1 and CDR2 sequences are MNHEY and SVGAGI. V lost 7 bases and J lost 3, with 7 bases in between. The CDR3 loop reads CASKQDYEQYF. In nucleotides, the CDR3 is TGTGCCAGCAAACAGGACTACGAGCAGTACTTC.

This clonotype has more than one count but fewer than ten. V and J are TRBV20-1 and TRBJ2-3; 9 bases line up with TRBD1. Germline lookup yields CDR1 DFQATT and CDR2 SNEGSKA (reference sequence). V shed 2 bases, J shed 4 bases, and the junction held 4 bases outside the gene matches. CDR3 length: 14 amino acids. The CDR3 loop reads CSARQGQGSDTQYF. Here the CDR3 DNA reads TGCAGTGCTAGACAGGGACAGGGTTCAGATACGCAGTATTTT.

Only a few counts were recorded for this clonotype. The J gene is TRBJ2-3, the V gene TRBV7-3, with a weak D call TRBD2 (5 bases). Germline assignment: CDR1 SGHTA and CDR2 FQGTGA. There are 15 residues in the CDR3. The V end lost 5 bases, the J end lost 3 bases, and 15 bases lay between the germline ends. The CDR3, as DNA: TGTGCCAGCAGCCCCCGACGGACTGCGACAGATACGCAGTATTTT. It translates to CASSPRRTATDTQYF.

This clonotype has just a few counts. The chain recombines TRBV9 with TRBJ2-7; D is unclear. This CDR3 is built from 14 residues. Germline V lookup: CDR1 SGDLS, CDR2 YYNGEE. V dropped 0 bases and J dropped 5 bases, with 12 bases sitting between them. CDR3: CASSVDGSRDEQYF. CDR3 nucleotide sequence: TGTGCCAGCAGCGTAGACGGCTCCCGCGACGAGCAGTACTTC.

The rearrangement links TRBV10-3 to TRBJ2-7; D possibly corresponds to TRBD2 (6 bases). This CDR3 region has 15 residues. Germline V gene lookup returns CDR1 ENHRY and CDR2 SYGVKD. Trimming shortened V by 4 bases and J by 2 bases, and 15 bases separated the two germline ends. Here the CDR3 reads CAISVRLGRPYEQYF. The CDR3 DNA is TGTGCCATCAGTGTTCGACTAGGTCGCCCCTACGAGCAGTACTTC.

This clonotype was recorded a few times. Its ends do not fully match the called genes, so a read error is possible. This rearrangement joins TRBV7-2 to TRBJ2-5; the match to TRBD2 covers 9 bases. The CDR3 spans 14 residues. Germline V CDR1 and CDR2: SGHTA, FQGNSA. The CDR3 nucleotides read TGTGCCAGCGGCCGACTAGCGGACCTGGAGACCCGGTACTTC. It codes for CASGRLADLETRYF.

J is TRBJ2-5 and V is TRBV9; TRBD1 might be the D (6 bases). Matching the DNA end better, TRBJ2-7 makes the J call doubtful. Germline V gene sequence: CDR1 SGDLS, CDR2 YYNGEE. The CDR3 has 15 residues. CDR3 in DNA: TGTGCCAGCAGCGACCCCGGGACAAATCCCTACGAGCAGTACTTC. Amino acid sequence: CASSDPGTNPYEQYF.

This clonotype was seen a few times. The V gene is TRBV20-1, the J gene TRBJ2-3, with TRBD2 identical over 13 bases. The germline CDR1 and CDR2 sequences are DFQATT and SNEGSKA (reference sequence). Trimming cost V 5 bases and J 3 bases; bases outside gene matches: 5. The CDR3 totals 15 residues. The CDR3 here is CSAGGLAGWTDTQYF. The CDR3 DNA reads as TGCAGTGCTGGGGGACTAGCGGGATGGACAGATACGCAGTATTTT.

CDR3 region: CASSSFRDRGQVEQFF. In DNA form, the CDR3 reads TGTGCCAGCAGCTCATTCCGGGACAGGGGGCAGGTTGAGCAGTTCTTC. The rearrangement links TRBV11-2 to TRBJ2-1; 12 bases match TRBD1. Germline CDR1 reads SGHAT; CDR2 reads FQNNGV. The V segment lost 4 bases and the J segment 9 bases; nucleotides outside the gene matches: 10. CDR3 length: 16 residues.

This clonotype turned up a few times. One junction end does not reproduce the germline sequence, and a read error may be involved. The J gene is TRBJ2-1, the V gene TRBV29-1; 9 bases fit TRBD2. The germline CDR1 and CDR2 sequences are SQVTM and ANQGSEA. The CDR3 is made up of 15 amino acids. The chain's CDR3 is CSVKGSGGSYNERFF. The CDR3 DNA is TGCAGCGTTAAAGGTAGCGGGGGCTCCTACAATGAGCGGTTCTTC.

This clonotype occurred many times. This chain uses TRBV29-1 with TRBJ2-3, with D possibly TRBD1 on 5 matching bases. Trimming left V 4 bases short and J 2 bases short, with 10 bases between. CDR3 length equals 13 residues. Germline lookup yields CDR1 SQVTM and CDR2 ANQGSEA. The CDR3 sequence: CSVAGKPTDTQYF. The DNA for the CDR3 is TGCAGCGTTGCAGGGAAGCCCACAGATACGCAGTATTTT.

This clonotype was picked up a small number of times. This chain uses TRBV20-1 with TRBJ2-1, with 7 bases matching TRBD1. With V trimmed by 7 bases and J by 10 bases, 10 bases remained unmatched. From germline, CDR1 is DFQATT and CDR2 SNEGSKA (reference sequence). CDR3 length equals 12 residues. In DNA, the CDR3 is TGCAGTGTCCAAAAAGGGGGCGGAGAGCAGTTCTTC. It is translated as CSVQKGGGEQFF.

This clonotype was seen a few times. The J gene is TRBJ2-3, the V gene TRBV5-1; D is unresolved. The CDR3 is 15 amino acids. Trimming took off 4 bases at V and 2 bases at J, with 14 bases between the two ends. From germline, CDR1 is SGHRS and CDR2 YFSETQ. CDR3 protein: CASSVPGSDTDTQYF. CDR3 DNA: TGCGCCAGCAGCGTCCCGGGCTCAGACACAGATACGCAGTATTTT.